This T cell receptor (beta chain) was captured in a study of cytomegalovirus exposure and HLA in healthy donors (dated by TCRdb to about 2017). Concerning the study at large: An earlier analysis of about 530 of the donors reported 276 Gb of sequence data and 100 million to 120 million unique TCR beta sequences obtained from some 170 million T cells. A few DR-DQ haplotypes were treated as single units for association and clustering because of strong linkage in the cohort. Among over 350 genotyped donors of the cohort, an average of around 240,000 unique TCR beta nucleotide sequences were sequenced per donor, roughly 20% of them non-productive. Among the roughly 430 genotyped donors, roughly 80% belonged to the genetic ancestry cluster associated with self-reported Caucasian donors. An early release covering about 600 HLA-typed donors comprised about 300 gigabases of sequencing data and about 90 million unique TCR sequences. To predict cytomegalovirus infection status, the study brought together high-throughput TCR immunosequencing, statistical association of individual TCRs with disease status, and machine learning. Donor age, sex, ethnicity and CMV serostatus were collected together with the repertoire data. In the later analysis, no new phenotypic data were used to find candidate immune exposures; instead, reliance was placed on TCR beta sequences and their occurrence across donors. Class I and class II HLA loci were covered by the typing at four-digit resolution. The study profiled the T cell repertoires of more than 500 subjects by immunosequencing and related them to cytomegalovirus serostatus. Typing coverage varied by locus: 629-630 donors for A, B, C, DRB1 and DQB1; roughly 560 for DQA1; around 570 for DPA1; under 490 for DPB1. A later analysis re-examined previously published TCR beta repertoires from over 500 donors and added high-resolution HLA genotyping to investigate patterns of TCR occurrence. An earlier analysis of 587 of the donors used high-throughput TCR beta sequencing to judge whether each TCR beta V gene segment behaved as functional or pseudogenic. In a later genetic analysis, genome-wide SNP genotypes for about 55% of the roughly 670 donors were used, and that subset was treated as a discovery cohort. The study was designed to test whether signatures of past pathogen exposure could be identified by cataloging public T cell receptors. Besides the first cohort of about 730 subjects, a separate validation cohort made up of 120 different subjects was used. All discovery cohort repertoires had been generated using a single sequencing platform.

General conclusions and limits of the study: A cluster of highly shared sequence variants was judged likely to be a technical artifact of the sequencing pipeline. A further reported finding was that TCR beta sequences accurately predicted the HLA-A and HLA-B alleles for most subjects in the first cohort. Correlated functional status among segregating V segments might be attributable to linkage disequilibrium, but an unknown experimental factor could not be ruled out. This cohort had only TCR beta chains sequenced, and the lack of alpha or paired-chain data limited which features could be detected. In vitro tests confirmed that a few of the cytomegalovirus-associated TCR beta chains recognize cytomegalovirus antigens. Broadly in line with IMGT annotations, most TCR beta V segments showed up in productive rearrangements about 87% or about 30% of the time in an earlier analysis of several hundred of the donors. A later analysis associated about 18,000 TCR beta sequences with specific HLA alleles at a false discovery rate of 0.05. Strong co-occurrence of HLA alleles, especially DR and DQ, made assigning TCR associations to individual alleles difficult. V-gene and J-gene trimming of TCR beta chains was associated with a missense DCLRE1C variant in a later genetic analysis, and the association was replicated in an independent cohort. Compared with the roughly 670-donor mean, donors in an Asian-associated ancestry cluster had fewer N-insertions in productive TCRs, according to a later genetic analysis. Because counts were too low, about 18 rarely observed V segments, including chromosome 9 orphons, were left out of the earlier analysis of approximately 500 of the donors. Several of the top co-occurrence clusters appeared to be linked to parvovirus B19, influenza, CMV and Epstein-Barr virus, according to a later analysis. Roughly uniform sequencing depth across donors was assumed in presence/absence analyses, although this assumption may not hold. In a later analysis, HLA-associated TCR beta chains showed more clonal expansion and lower generation probabilities than non-associated chains that were equally common. A later analysis found that TCR association rates varied across HLA loci, with DRB1 alleles showing the most associated TCRs and HLA-C alleles the fewest. Because HLA typing was missing for some donors at each locus, association tests included only the typed subset. The classifier was reported to diagnose cytomegalovirus status with high specificity and sensitivity in both the original and validation cohorts. Immune exposure information for the cohort was limited to CMV serostatus. A total of roughly 160 TCR beta chains were listed by the study as associated with cytomegalovirus. Most TCR sequences were seen in very few donors, while some public TCRs were found in many individuals. In a later analysis, most CMV-associated TCR beta chains were found to appear HLA-restricted, with HLA associations seemingly driven largely by CMV exposure. According to the authors, the approach could potentially be generalized to other disease states and immunological phenotypes.

To note about this clone: No antigen is known for it. No qualities accompany the bases; no much larger clone lies one base away.

To prepare the library, the immunoSEQ multiplex PCR assay was applied. For the multiplex PCR, a mixture combining 60 forward primers for TCR Vbeta segments and 13 reverse primers for TCR Jbeta segments was used. Amplification of the CDR3 region of rearranged TCR beta genes was performed with a multiplex PCR assay on genomic DNA. The amplified TCR beta libraries were sequenced on the Illumina HiSeq System as 87-base-pair reads. In the original analysis: In a later analysis, 77 million or so unique TCR beta chains were counted across the 500 to 850 repertoires, and around 10 million of these chains were shared by at least two donors. Raw reads were error-corrected and collapsed into unique sequences with a nearest-neighbor algorithm that merged closely related sequences to remove PCR and sequencing errors. V, D and J gene segments were assigned by aligning CDR3 sequences to IMGT reference sequences. Each retained sequence needed at least a six-nucleotide match to both a V gene segment and a J gene segment. A rearrangement counted as productive if the CDR3 had no stop codons and remained in frame with V and J, and every other rearrangement counted as non-productive. CDR3 was defined according to IMGT convention as the region running from the second conserved V-encoded cysteine to the conserved J-encoded phenylalanine. The earlier analysis of about 500 of the donors excluded sequences that lacked an unambiguous match to a single V gene segment. In an earlier analysis of about 590 of the donors, a V segment was called functional when productive rearrangements were above 56.7%, and segregating when the standard deviation between donors exceeded 5%. To diagnose cytomegalovirus status from the catalog of TCR beta chain sequences, a statistical classification framework was built. A later analysis assigned V and J genes by comparing TCR nucleotide sequences with IMGT/GENE-DB human TR gene sequences. A later analysis assigned CDR3 sequences and most-parsimonious VDJ recombination scenarios with the TCRdist pipeline. In a later analysis, every TCR beta chain was defined by the combination of its CDR3 amino acid sequence and its V-gene family, and reads without a unique V-gene family were dropped. As a way to deal with suspected cross-contamination and a sequencing artifact, a later analysis dropped nearly 600 nucleotide sequences that were highly shared and had low generation probability. In a later analysis, a clonal expansion index for each public chain was calculated from normalized within-repertoire ranks of inferred template counts. In a later analysis, generation probabilities were computed with a VDJ recombination model fitted to out-of-frame rearrangements, and the resulting probabilities were checked against IGoR. In a later analysis, TCR-TCR, TCR-HLA and TCR-CMV co-occurrence was scored with hypergeometric tests, and a repertoire-size bias correction was applied to TCR pairs. To estimate false discovery rates, a later analysis permuted the HLA or CMV assignments 20 times. In a later analysis, co-occurring TCRs were grouped using DBSCAN, with TCRdist sequence similarity added in when clustering inside HLA-allele-positive subsets. Co-occurrence clustering excluded repertoires with fewer than 30,000 or more than 120,000 public chains, plus five with anomalous nucleotide sharing. Sourced from immuneACCESS, this table was stored by TCRdb with only in-frame sequences that have V and J called. A share of the clones is absent; for the studies checked, an unresolved V gene accounts for under half, and the remainder has no known explanation. From that table come the V and J calls and clone size; the DNA was used to work out D and trimming. The sample data list about 160,000 clones, and approximately 70% of these were observed just once. Approximately 6.9% of the sample lies in the top ten.

In total, around 600 healthy bone marrow donors made up the cohort. At the time of sampling, all cohort members were nominally healthy, though unrecorded immune exposures were likely present. The donor tested CMV seropositive and was one of the 289 seropositive cohort members. A peripheral blood sample was collected from each donor, and TCR beta sequencing was performed on peripheral blood mononuclear cells. The Qiagen DNeasy Blood Extraction Kit was used to extract genomic DNA from the blood cell samples. The sequenced sample consisted of PBMCs. The clonotype was recovered from a man in his forties in good health and CMV-seropositive.

The CDR3 region reads CASSSTRNRGPTEAFF. DNA sequence: TGTGCCAGCAGCTCGACTAGAAACAGGGGGCCCACTGAAGCTTTCTTT. Here the chain combines TRBV5-6 and TRBJ1-1; 9 bases in the middle match TRBD1. After removal of 3 bases from V and 4 bases from J, the junction retains 10 bases not matched to a gene. Including the terminal cysteine and phenylalanine, the CDR3 comprises 16 residues. Left in the record is the CDR3 DNA by itself, 48 bases read in frame from the first base. From the germline V gene, CDR1 is SGHDT and CDR2 is YYEEEE.